These 5 T cell receptor beta chains were sequenced from one sample in a study of T cell responses to AZD1222 COVID-19 vaccine (dated by TCRdb to 2020 to 2022). The time point label corresponds to: baseline before first vaccination. Receptors were amplified or captured by the immunoSEQ multiplex PCR assay. TCRdb limited this immuneACCESS table to in-frame rearrangements with V and J called. A share of clones is missing; checked studies link under half to unresolved V genes, and the rest is unexplained. The sample table shows about 100,000 clones, and about 87% are seen once. The ten largest clones take up 2.5% to 4% of the sample. Specimen: peripheral blood, collected on day 0 of AZD1222 vaccination. The receptors derive from an adult in good health.

This chain connects TRBV3-1 (or the pseudogene TRBV3-2) to TRBJ1-3; 7 bases match TRBD1. Germline V gene data show CDR1 as LGHDT and CDR2 as YNNKEL (reference sequence). V lost 4 bases and J lost 3; bases outside the gene matches: 6. The CDR3 runs to 15 residues. The CDR3 loop reads CASSREDRDGNTIYF. The CDR3 DNA reads TGTGCCAGCAGCCGAGAAGACAGGGATGGAAACACCATATATTTT.

This clone was detected only once. The V gene is TRBV12-3 or TRBV12-4, the J gene TRBJ1-2, with 7 bases aligning to TRBD1. The CDR3 extends over 13 amino acids. The V and J ends lost 5 bases and 8 bases, in that order; junction bases with no gene match: 8. CDR3 nucleotides: TGTGCCAGCAGTCTGACAGGGCCGGTAGGCTACACCTTC. Protein: CASSLTGPVGYTF.

The chain uses TRBV5-1 and TRBJ1-2, with TRBD1 identical over 9 bases. The CDR3 has 13 amino acids. Losses at the gene ends were 2 bases for V and 10 bases for J; bases not matched to a gene: 6. Germline V gene lookup returns CDR1 SGHRS and CDR2 YFSETQ. In DNA, the CDR3 is TGCGCCAGCAGCTTAGGGGACAGGGTAGCCTACACCTTC. Translation: CASSLGDRVAYTF.

This chain joins TRBV5-1 and TRBJ1-1, with a tentative D call TRBD1 (6 bases). Trimming stripped 4 bases from V and 9 bases from J, with 19 bases between. CDR1 and CDR2 from the germline V gene are SGHRS and YFSETQ. This CDR3 spans 14 amino acids. This chain's CDR3 is CASSPLGQKGKAFF. Written as DNA, the CDR3 is TGCGCCAGCAGCCCTTTGGGACAAAAAGGAAAAGCTTTCTTT.

This sequence joins TRBV6-4 and TRBJ2-7; TRBD1 matches 7 bases. The CDR3 has 15 residues. Germline trimming cut 6 bases from V and 5 bases from J; bases unmatched to any gene: 13. Looked up from germline, CDR1 is MRHNA and CDR2 is SNTAGT. This CDR3 is CASSPIVGGINEQYF. In DNA, the CDR3 is TGTGCCAGCAGCCCTATCGTAGGGGGCATCAACGAGCAGTACTTC.